This T cell receptor (beta chain) originates from a study of blood T cells in healthy people across ages. Combining a sample-barcoded 5' primer with a J-beta primer mix, a second PCR ran for about 6 to 11 cycles. From the 5' RACE reads, TCRdb called clonotypes with MiXCR, one entry per CDR3 protein. The sample shows roughly 2 million distinct CDR3 sequences, around half of them seen only once. The origin of this receptor is a woman in her 40s in good health. Sequencing input: blood.

The CDR3 loop reads CSARQTGHGYTF. DNA of the CDR3: TGCAGTGCTAGACAGACAGGGCATGGCTACACCTTC. The rearrangement uses TRBV20-1 and TRBJ1-2, with TRBD1 identical over 7 bases. Germline V lookup: CDR1 DFQATT, CDR2 SNEGSKA (reference sequence). Unmatched junction bases numbered 3, after V lost 2 bases and J lost 6 bases. The CDR3 has 12 residues.